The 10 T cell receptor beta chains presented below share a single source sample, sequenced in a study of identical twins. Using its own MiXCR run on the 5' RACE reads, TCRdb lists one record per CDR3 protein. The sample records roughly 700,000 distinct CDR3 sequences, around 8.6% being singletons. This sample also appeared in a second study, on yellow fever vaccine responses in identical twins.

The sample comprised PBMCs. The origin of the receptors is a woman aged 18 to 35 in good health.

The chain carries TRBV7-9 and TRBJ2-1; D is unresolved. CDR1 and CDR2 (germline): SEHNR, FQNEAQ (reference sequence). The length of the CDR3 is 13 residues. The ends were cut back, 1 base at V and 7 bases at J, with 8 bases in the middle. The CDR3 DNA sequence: TGTGCCAGCAGCTTAGGCACCAAAAATGAGCAGTTCTTC. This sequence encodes CASSLGTKNEQFF.

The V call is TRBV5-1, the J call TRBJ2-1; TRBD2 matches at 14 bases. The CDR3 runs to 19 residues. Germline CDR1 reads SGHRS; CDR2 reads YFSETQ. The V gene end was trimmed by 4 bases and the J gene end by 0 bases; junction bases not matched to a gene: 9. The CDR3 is CASSPGLAGGVSSYNEQFF. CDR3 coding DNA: TGCGCCAGCAGCCCCGGACTAGCGGGAGGTGTTAGCTCCTACAATGAGCAGTTCTTC.

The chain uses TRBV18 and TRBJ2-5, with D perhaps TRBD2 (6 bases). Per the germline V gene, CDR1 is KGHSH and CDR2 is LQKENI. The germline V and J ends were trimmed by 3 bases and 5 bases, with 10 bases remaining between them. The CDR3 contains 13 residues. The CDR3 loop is CASSPEGMETQYF. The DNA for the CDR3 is TGTGCCAGCTCACCGGAGGGAATGGAGACCCAGTACTTC.

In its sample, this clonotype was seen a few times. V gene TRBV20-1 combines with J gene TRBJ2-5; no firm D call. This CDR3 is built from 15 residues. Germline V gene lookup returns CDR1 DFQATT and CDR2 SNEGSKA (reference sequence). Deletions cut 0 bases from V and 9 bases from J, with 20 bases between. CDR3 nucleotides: TGCAGTGCTAGAGATGGGGTGCGTGGATCTGGGGCCCAGTACTTC. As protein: CSARDGVRGSGAQYF.

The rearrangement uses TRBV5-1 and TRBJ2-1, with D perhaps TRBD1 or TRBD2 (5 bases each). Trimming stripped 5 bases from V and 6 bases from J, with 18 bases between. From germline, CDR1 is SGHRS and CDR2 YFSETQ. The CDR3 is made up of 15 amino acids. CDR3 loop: CASRPQGVRVNEQFF. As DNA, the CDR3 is TGCGCCAGCAGGCCCCAGGGAGTTAGAGTCAATGAGCAGTTCTTC. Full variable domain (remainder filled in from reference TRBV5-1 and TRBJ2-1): KAGVTQTPRYLIKTRGQQVTLSCSPISGHRSVSWYQQTPGQGLQFLFEYFSETQRNKGNFPGRFSGRQFSNSRSEMNVSTLELGDSALYLCASRPQGVRVNEQFFGPGTRLTVL.

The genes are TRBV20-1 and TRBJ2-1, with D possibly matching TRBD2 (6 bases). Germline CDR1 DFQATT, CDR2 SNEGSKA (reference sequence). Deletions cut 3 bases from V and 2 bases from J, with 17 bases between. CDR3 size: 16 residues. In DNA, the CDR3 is TGCAGTGCTAGTGGGGACTTCATACAGGCCTACAATGAGCAGTTCTTC. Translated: CSASGDFIQAYNEQFF.

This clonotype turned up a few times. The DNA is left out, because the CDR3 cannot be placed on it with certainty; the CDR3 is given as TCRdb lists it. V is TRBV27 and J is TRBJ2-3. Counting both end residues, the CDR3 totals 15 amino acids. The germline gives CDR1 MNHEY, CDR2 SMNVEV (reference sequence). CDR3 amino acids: CASSLLFFGTDTQYF.

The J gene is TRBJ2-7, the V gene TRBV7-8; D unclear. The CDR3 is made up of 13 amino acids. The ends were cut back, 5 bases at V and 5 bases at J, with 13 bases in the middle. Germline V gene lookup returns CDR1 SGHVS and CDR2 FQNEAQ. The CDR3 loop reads CASSPPISDEQYF. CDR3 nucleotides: TGTGCCAGCAGCCCCCCCATCTCGGACGAGCAGTACTTC. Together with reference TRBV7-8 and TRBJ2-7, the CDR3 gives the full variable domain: GAGVSQSPRYKVAKRGQDVALRCDPISGHVSLFWYQQALGQGPEFLTYFQNEAQLDKSGLPSDRFFAERPEGSVSTLKIQRTQQEDSAVYLCASSPPISDEQYFGPGTRLTVT.

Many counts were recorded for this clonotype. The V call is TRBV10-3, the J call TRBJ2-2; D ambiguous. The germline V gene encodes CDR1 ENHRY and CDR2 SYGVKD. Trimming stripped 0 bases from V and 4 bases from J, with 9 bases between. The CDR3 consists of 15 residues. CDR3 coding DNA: TGTGCCATCAGTGAGTCTACCGGAGCCACCGGGGAGCTGTTTTTT. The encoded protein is CAISESTGATGELFF.

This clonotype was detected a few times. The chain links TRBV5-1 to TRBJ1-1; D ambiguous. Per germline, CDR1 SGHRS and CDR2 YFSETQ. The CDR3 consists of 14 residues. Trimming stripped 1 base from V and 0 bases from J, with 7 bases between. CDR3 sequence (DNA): TGCGCCAGCAGCTTGCCACTCTTGAACACTGAAGCTTTCTTT. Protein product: CASSLPLLNTEAFF.